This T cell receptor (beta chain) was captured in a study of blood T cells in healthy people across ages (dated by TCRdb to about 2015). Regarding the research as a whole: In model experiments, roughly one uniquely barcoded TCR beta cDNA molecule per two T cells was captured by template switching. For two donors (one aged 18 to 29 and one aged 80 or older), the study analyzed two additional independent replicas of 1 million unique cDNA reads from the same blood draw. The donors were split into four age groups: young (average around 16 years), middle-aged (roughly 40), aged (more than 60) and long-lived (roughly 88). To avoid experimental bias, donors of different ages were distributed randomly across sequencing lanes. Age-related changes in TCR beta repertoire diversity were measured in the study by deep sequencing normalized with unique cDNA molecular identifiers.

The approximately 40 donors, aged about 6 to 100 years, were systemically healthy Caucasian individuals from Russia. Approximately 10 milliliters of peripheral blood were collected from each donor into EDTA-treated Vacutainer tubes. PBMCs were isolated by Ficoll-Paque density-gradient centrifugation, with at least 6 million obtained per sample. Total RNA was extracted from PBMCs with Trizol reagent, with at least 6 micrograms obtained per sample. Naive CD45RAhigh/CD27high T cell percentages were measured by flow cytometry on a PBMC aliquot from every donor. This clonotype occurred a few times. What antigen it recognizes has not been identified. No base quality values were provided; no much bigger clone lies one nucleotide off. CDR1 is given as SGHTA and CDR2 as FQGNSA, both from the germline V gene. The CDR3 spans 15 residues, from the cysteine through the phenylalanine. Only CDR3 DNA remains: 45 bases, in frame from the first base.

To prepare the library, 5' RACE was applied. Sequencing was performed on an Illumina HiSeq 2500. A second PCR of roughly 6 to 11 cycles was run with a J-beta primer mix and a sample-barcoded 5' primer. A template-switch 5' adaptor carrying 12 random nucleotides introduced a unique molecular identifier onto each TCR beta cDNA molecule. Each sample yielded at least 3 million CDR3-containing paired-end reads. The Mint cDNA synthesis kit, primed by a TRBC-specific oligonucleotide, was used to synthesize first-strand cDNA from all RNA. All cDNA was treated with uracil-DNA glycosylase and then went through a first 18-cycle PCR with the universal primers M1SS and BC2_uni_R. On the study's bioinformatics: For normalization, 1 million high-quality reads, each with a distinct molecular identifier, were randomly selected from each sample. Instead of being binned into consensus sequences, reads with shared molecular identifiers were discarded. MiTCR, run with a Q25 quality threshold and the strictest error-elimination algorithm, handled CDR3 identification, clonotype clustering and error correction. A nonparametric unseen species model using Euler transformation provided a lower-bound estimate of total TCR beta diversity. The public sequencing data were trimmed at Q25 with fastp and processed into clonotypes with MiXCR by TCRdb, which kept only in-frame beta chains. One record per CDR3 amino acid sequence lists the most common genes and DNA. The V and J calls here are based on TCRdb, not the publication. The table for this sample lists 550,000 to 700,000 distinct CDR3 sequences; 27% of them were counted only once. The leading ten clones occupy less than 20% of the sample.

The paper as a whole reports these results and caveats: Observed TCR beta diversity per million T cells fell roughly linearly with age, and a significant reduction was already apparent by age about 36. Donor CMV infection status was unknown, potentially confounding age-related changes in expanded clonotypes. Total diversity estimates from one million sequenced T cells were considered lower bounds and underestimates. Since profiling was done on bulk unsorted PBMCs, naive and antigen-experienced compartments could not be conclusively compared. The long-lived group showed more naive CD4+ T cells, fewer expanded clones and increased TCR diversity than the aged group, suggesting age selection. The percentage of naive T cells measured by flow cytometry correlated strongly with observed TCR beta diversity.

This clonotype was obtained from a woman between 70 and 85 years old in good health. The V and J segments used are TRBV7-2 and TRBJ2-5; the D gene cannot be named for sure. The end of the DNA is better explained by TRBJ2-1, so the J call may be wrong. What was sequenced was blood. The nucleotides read TGTGCCAGCAGCTTAGGTTTGCAGACCTACAATGAGCAGTTCTTC. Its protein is CASSLGLQTYNEQFF.